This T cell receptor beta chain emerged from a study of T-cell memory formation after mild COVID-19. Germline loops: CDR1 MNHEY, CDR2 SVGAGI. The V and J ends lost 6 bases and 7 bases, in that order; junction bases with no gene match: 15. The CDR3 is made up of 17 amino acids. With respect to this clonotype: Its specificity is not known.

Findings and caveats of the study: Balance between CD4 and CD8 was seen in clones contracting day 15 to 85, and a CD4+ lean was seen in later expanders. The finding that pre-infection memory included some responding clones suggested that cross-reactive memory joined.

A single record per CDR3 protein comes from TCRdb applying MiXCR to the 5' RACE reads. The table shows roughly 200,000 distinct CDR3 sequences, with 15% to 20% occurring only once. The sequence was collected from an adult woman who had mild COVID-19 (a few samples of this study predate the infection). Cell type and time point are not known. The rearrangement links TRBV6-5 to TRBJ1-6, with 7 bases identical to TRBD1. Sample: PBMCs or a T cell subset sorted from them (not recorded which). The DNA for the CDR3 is TGTGCCAGCAGCCTCTACCACAGGGGAAATAGGAATTCACCCCTCCACTTT. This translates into CASSLYHRGNRNSPLHF.